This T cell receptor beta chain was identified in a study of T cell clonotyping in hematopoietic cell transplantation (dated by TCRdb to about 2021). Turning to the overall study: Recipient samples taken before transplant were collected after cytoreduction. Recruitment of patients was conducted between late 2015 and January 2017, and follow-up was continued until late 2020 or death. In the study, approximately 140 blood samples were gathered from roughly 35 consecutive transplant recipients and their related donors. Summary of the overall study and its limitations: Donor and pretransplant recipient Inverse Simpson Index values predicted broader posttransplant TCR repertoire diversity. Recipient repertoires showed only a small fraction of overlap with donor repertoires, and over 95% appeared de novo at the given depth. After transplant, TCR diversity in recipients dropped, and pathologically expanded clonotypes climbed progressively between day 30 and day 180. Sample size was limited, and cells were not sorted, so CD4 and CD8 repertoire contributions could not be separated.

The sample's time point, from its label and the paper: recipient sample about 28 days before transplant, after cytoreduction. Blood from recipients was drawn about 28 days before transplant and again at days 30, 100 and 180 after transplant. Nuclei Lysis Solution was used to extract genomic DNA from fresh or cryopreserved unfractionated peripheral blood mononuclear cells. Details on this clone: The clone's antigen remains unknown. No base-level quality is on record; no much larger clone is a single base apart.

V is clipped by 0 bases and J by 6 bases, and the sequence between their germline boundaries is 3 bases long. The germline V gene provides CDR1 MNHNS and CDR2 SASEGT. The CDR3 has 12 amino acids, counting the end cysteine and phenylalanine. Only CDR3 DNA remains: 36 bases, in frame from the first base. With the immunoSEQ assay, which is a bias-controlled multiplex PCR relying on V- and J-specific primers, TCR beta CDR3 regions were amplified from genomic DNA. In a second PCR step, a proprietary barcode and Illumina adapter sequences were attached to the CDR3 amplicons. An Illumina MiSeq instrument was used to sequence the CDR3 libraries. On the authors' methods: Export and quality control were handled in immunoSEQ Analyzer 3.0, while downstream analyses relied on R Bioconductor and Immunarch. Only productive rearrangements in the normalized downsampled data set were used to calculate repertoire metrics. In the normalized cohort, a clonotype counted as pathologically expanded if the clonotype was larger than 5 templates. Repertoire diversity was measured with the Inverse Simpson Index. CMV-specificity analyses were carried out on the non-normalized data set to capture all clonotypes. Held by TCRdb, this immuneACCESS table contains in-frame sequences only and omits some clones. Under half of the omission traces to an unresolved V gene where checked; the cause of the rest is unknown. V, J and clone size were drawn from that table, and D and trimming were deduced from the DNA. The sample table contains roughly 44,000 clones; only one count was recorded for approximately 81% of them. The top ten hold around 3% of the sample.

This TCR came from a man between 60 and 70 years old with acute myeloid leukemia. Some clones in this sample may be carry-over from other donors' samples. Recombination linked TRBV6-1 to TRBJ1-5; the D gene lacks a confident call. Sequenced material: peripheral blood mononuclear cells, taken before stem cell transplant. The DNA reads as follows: TGTGCCAGCAGTGAAGCAATTCAGCCCCAGCATTTT. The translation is CASSEAIQPQHF.